These T cell receptor beta chains were read from a single sample in a study of CD8 T cells in Susac syndrome. Via MiXCR, TCRdb re-called the immunoSEQ multiplex PCR reads, giving one row per CDR3 protein. Among 300,000 or so distinct CDR3 sequences listed, roughly nine tenths were seen once. The sequenced material came from CD4+ T cells from PBMCs. Every receptor here comes from a human donor with multiple sclerosis. CDR3s include the opening cysteine and the closing phenylalanine or tryptophan.

V	J	CDR3
TRBV7-2	TRBJ1-2	CASSLNLGPRGYGYTF
TRBV10-3	TRBJ2-5	CAISVKGETQYF
TRBV18	TRBJ2-2	CASSPTADIRNGELFF
TRBV20-1	TRBJ2-3	CSARPGGYTDTQYF
TRBV6-5	TRBJ2-1	CASSRMVRGWNEQFF
TRBV4-3	TRBJ2-1	CASSQASGTNEQFF
TRBV12-5	TRBJ2-1	CASGPVRGLVGNEQFF
TRBV7-8	TRBJ2-5	CASSPNRSRGRETQYF
TRBV23-1	TRBJ1-5	CASSPRQQLRGQPQHF
TRBV4-3	TRBJ2-1	CASSQATSGRGNEQFF
TRBV19	TRBJ2-3	CATRHRSSTDTQYF
TRBV12-3/TRBV12-4	TRBJ2-5	CASSTVREWGIVETQYF
TRBV20-1	TRBJ1-1	CSARANRGTSAEAFF
TRBV7-2	TRBJ2-7	CASSSYGRSYEQYF
TRBV7-6	TRBJ2-1	CASSLSPPPPLAQFF
TRBV14	TRBJ1-2	CASSQGQVGYGYTF
TRBV7-8	TRBJ2-4	CASSLGPPGNIQYF
TRBV5-4	TRBJ2-1	CASSSTGYNEQFF
TRBV5-1	TRBJ1-1	CASSLDRPISDPNTEAFF
TRBV5-1	TRBJ2-3	CASSLGRHMSGTDTQYF
TRBV5-7	TRBJ2-3	CASSLASSSLQTRDTQYF
TRBV10-3	TRBJ2-7	CAISVTSGYEQYF
TRBV5-1	TRBJ2-5	CASSLGQGLETQYF